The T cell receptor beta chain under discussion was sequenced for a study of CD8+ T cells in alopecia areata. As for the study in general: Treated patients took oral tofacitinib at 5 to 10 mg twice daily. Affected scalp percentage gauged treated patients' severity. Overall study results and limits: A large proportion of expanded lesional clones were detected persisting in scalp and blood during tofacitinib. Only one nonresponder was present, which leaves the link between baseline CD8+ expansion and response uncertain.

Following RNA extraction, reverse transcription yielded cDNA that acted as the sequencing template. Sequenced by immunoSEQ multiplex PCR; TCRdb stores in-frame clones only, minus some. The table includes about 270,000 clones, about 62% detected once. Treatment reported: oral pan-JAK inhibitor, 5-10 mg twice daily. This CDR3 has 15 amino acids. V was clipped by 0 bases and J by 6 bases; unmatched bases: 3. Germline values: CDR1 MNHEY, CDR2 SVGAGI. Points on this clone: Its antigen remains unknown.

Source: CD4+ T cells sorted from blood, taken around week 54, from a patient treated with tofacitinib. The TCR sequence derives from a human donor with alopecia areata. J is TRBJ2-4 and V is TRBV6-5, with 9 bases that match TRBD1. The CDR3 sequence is CASSYSRTGVNIQYF. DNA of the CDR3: TGTGCCAGCAGTTACTCGCGGACAGGGGTAAACATTCAGTACTTC.